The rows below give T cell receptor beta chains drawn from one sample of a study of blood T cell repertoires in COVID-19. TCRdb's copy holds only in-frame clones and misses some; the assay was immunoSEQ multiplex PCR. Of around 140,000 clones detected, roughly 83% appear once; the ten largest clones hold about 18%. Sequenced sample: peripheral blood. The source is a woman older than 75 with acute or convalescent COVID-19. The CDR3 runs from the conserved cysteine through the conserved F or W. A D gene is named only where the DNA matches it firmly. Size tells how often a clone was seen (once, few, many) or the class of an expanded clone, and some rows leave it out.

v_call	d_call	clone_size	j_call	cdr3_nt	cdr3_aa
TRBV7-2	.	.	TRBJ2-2	TGTGCCAGCAGCTTAGGGGGCCTCGCTTCCGGGGAGCTGTTTTTT	CASSLGGLASGELFF
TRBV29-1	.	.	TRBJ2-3	TGCAGCGTTGAAGGCCAGGCAGGGACAACAGATACGCAGTATTTT	CSVEGQAGTTDTQYF
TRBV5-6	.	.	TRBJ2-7	TGTGCCAGCACCCTAGGAGACGAGCAGTACTTC	CASTLGDEQYF
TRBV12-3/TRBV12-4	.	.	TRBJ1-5	TGTGCCAGCAGTTTGTCAGGTAATCAGCCCCAGCATTTT	CASSLSGNQPQHF
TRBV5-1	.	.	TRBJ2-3	TGCGCCAGCAGCTCCAAGGACAGCGAGTCCACAGATACGCAGTATTTT	CASSSKDSESTDTQYF
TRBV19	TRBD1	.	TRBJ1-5	TGTGCCAGTAGTGAGGGACAGGGTGGGTATAATCAGCCCCAGCATTTT	CASSEGQGGYNQPQHF
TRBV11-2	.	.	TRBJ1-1	TGTGCCAGCAGGGACAGCAACCGGGATCTGAACACTGAAGCTTTCTTT	CASRDSNRDLNTEAFF
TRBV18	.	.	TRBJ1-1	TGTGCCAGCTCGGCGACCCGAACGACAGGACAAACTGAAGCTTTCTTT	CASSATRTTGQTEAFF
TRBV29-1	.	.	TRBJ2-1	TGCAGCGTTGACTTGCGGGGCAACAATGAGCAGTTCTTC	CSVDLRGNNEQFF
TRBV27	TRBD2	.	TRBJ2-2	TGTGCCAGCAGTTTATATTTCGATCTAGCGGGAGGTCCCGGGGAGCTGTTTTTT	CASSLYFDLAGGPGELFF
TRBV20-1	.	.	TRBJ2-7	TGCAGTGCTTGGAGGGGATACGAGCAGTACTTC	CSAWRGYEQYF
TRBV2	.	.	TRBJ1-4	TGTGCCAGCAGTGAGTTGGCAGGTTCCGAAAAACTGTTTTTT	CASSELAGSEKLFF
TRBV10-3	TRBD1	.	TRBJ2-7	TGTGCCATCAGTGCAGGGGGTGGCTCCTACGAGCAGTACTTC	CAISAGGGSYEQYF
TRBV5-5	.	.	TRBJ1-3	TGTGCCAGCAGCTTGATCCAGGGGGGAAACACCATATATTTT	CASSLIQGGNTIYF
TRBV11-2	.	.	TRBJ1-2	TGTGCCAGCAGCCAGGGACAATCGGGCTACACCTTC	CASSQGQSGYTF
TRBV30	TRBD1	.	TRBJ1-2	TGTGCCTGGAGTGTTCCGGGACAGGGGTACTATGGCTACACCTTC	CAWSVPGQGYYGYTF
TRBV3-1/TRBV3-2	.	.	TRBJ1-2	TGTGCCAGCAGCCAAGGGGAGTTTGGCTACACCTTC	CASSQGEFGYTF
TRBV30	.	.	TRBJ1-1	TGTGCCTGGAATAAGCCGGGACTGATGAACACTGAAGCTTTCTTT	CAWNKPGLMNTEAFF
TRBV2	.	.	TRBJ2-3	TGTGCCAGCATGTTGACAGCACGAGGACGGAGCACAGATACGCAGTATTTT	CASMLTARGRSTDTQYF
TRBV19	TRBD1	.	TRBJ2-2	TGTGCCAGTCTAATGACCGGGACAGGGGGAACCGGGGAGCTGTTTTTT	CASLMTGTGGTGELFF
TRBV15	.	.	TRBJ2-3	TGTGCCACCAGCAGAGATGGGCTAGCCTCGAGGGATACGCAGTATTTT	CATSRDGLASRDTQYF
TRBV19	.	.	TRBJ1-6	TGTGCCAGTAAGGGGTTGACCGAGACCTATAATTCACCCCTCCACTTT	CASKGLTETYNSPLHF
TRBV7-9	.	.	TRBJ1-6	TGTGCCAGCGGGGGGGATTATAATTCACCCCTCCACTTT	CASGGDYNSPLHF
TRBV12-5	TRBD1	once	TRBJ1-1	TGTGCTAGTGGAAAACAGGGGTATGTAGACACTGAAGCTTTCTTT	CASGKQGYVDTEAFF
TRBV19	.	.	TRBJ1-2	TGTGCCAGTAGTATAGCCCCGGGCAGGGGTGACTATGGCTACACCTTC	CASSIAPGRGDYGYTF
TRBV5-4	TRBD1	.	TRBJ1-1	TGTGCCAGCCGCTCGGGATGGCAGGGGGTCGGGGCTGAAGCTTTCTTT	CASRSGWQGVGAEAFF
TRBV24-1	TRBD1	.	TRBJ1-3	TGTGCCACCCACGACGGACAGGGAGTTTCTGGAAACACCATATATTTT	CATHDGQGVSGNTIYF
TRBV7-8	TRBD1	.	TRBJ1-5	TGTGCCAGCAGCTGGACAGGGTATAGCAATCAGCCCCAGCATTTT	CASSWTGYSNQPQHF
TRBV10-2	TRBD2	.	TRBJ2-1	TGCGCCAGCCATAGCGGGCTAGCGGGGTGGGACAATGAGCAGTTCTTC	CASHSGLAGWDNEQFF
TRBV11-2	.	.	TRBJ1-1	TGTGCCAGCAGCGTAGACCGGGGTGGCACTGAAGCTTTCTTT	CASSVDRGGTEAFF
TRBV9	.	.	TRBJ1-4	TGTGCCAGCAGCCAGGGGTCCGAAAAACTGTTTTTT	CASSQGSEKLFF
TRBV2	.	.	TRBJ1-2	TGTGCCAGCAAAGAATACAGGGCCTATGGCTACACCTTC	CASKEYRAYGYTF
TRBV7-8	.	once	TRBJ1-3	TGTGCCAGCAGCCAGGGACATGGAAACACCATATATTTT	CASSQGHGNTIYF
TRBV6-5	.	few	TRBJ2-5	TGTGCCAGCAGTTCACGATCTCAGGGGGAGACCCAGTACTTC	CASSSRSQGETQYF
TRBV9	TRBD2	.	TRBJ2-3	TGTGCCAGCAGCGTAAGAGCGGGGGGACTAGTTACAGATACGCAGTATTTT	CASSVRAGGLVTDTQYF
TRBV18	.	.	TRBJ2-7	TGTGCCAGCTCTAGAATAGCGGCAGGCTCCTACGAGCAGTACTTC	CASSRIAAGSYEQYF
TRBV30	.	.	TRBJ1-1	TGTGCCTGGAGTGATGGGGGCAACACTGAAGCTTTCTTT	CAWSDGGNTEAFF
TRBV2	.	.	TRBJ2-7	TGTGCCAGCAGTGACCGTCACGAGCAGTACTTC	CASSDRHEQYF
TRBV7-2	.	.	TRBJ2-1	TGTGCCAGCAGCTTTGTACCGGGGAGTAATGAGCAGTTCTTC	CASSFVPGSNEQFF
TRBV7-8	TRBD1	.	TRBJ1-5	TGTGCCAGCAGCCGAAACCGGGACAGTAATCAGCCCCAGCATTTT	CASSRNRDSNQPQHF
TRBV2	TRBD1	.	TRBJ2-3	TGTGCCAGCAGCGCCGGGACAGCGTCCACAGATACGCAGTATTTT	CASSAGTASTDTQYF
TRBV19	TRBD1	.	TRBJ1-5	TGTGCCAGTAGCGATACAGGGGATGGGAATCAGCCCCAGCATTTT	CASSDTGDGNQPQHF
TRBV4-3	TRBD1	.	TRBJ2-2	TGCGCCAGCAGCCAGGGACAGGGGGTGAACACCGGGGAGCTGTTTTTT	CASSQGQGVNTGELFF
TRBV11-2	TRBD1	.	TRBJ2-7	TGTGCCAGCAGCTACGACTGGGGACAGTCCGAGCAGTACTTC	CASSYDWGQSEQYF
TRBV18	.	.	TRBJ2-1	TGTGCCAGCTCACCGAATAGCGGCTTATACAATGAGCAGTTCTTC	CASSPNSGLYNEQFF
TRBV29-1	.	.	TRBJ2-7	TGCAGCGTTGCGATGGCAGTTTCTTCCTACGAGCAGTACTTC	CSVAMAVSSYEQYF
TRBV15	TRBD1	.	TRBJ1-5	TGTGCCACCAGCAGAGGACAGGGGGCTTTCCCCGATCAGCCCCAGCATTTT	CATSRGQGAFPDQPQHF
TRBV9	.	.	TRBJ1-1	TGTGCCAGCAGCGTAGAAATCGGCACTGAAGCTTTCTTT	CASSVEIGTEAFF
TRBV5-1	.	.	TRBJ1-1	TGCGCCAGCAGCCGGTCGGGGGGCAGGTTGAACACTGAAGCTTTCTTT	CASSRSGGRLNTEAFF
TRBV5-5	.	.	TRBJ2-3	TGTGCCAGCAGCCCCGGGAGTTGGACAGATACGCAGTATTTT	CASSPGSWTDTQYF
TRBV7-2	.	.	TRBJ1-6	TGTGCCAGCAGCTTTTGGGGCAGGGTAAAATCACCCCTCCACTTT	CASSFWGRVKSPLHF
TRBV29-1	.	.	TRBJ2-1	TGCAGCGTTGAAGAGCAGGCAGGGAGGTATGAGCAGTTCTTC	CSVEEQAGRYEQFF
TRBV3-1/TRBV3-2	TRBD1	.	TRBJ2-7	TGTGCCAGCAGCCAGTCTAGGACAGGGGTCAGTGAGCAGTACTTC	CASSQSRTGVSEQYF
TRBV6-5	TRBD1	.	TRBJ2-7	TGTGCCAGCAGTTACTGGAAGGGACAGGGTACCTACGAGCAGTACTTC	CASSYWKGQGTYEQYF
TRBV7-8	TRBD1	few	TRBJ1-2	TGTGCCAGCAGCCTCCGGGACAGGGGTTGGGATGGCTACACCTTC	CASSLRDRGWDGYTF
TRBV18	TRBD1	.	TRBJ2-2	TGTGCCAGCTCACCCGACAGGGGGCAGAACACCGGGGAGCTGTTTTTT	CASSPDRGQNTGELFF
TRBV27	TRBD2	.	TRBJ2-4	TGTGCCAGCAGTTTATCCGTCGGGACTAGCGGACAAAACATTCAGTACTTC	CASSLSVGTSGQNIQYF
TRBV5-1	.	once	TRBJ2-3	TGCGCCAGCAGCTACGACTCCCGGGATACGCAGTATTTT	CASSYDSRDTQYF
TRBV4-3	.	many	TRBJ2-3	TGCGCCAGCAGCCAAGATAGCGGCGGAGGGGCAGATACGCAGTATTTT	CASSQDSGGGADTQYF